This entry lists 17 T cell receptor beta chains sequenced from one sample in a study of CD8 T cells in ankylosing spondylitis. TCRdb re-called the 5' RACE reads through MiXCR, storing one row per CDR3 protein. Among under 200,000 distinct CDR3 sequences listed, roughly 10% were seen once. The sample was blood, either unsorted or a sorted T cell fraction (not recorded which). The receptors originated from a female donor with ankylosing spondylitis or in good health (not recorded which).

This clonotype was observed many times. The rearrangement uses TRBV12-3 or TRBV12-4 and TRBJ2-5, with TRBD2 matching over 7 bases. The CDR3 is 15 amino acids. J was trimmed by 4 bases and V by 5 bases; bases with no gene match: 10. For the CDR3, the DNA is TGTGCCAGCAGTCCCCTTCGGCGGGGGATAGAGACCCAGTACTTC. Protein: CASSPLRRGIETQYF.

V and J are TRBV9 and TRBJ2-1; D is unclear. V gave up 4 bases and J gave up 7 bases, with 15 bases separating them. The CDR3 length is 14 residues. Looked up from germline, CDR1 is SGDLS and CDR2 is YYNGEE. CDR3 residues: CASSNSAVRNEQFF. DNA for the CDR3: TGTGCCAGCAGCAACAGCGCGGTTCGGAATGAGCAGTTCTTC.

The table lists this clonotype with many counts. The chain links TRBV7-2 to TRBJ2-3; 13 positions match TRBD2. This CDR3 spans 17 amino acids. The ends lost 5 bases at V and 0 bases at J; junction bases unmatched: 5. CDR1 is SGHTA and CDR2 is FQGNSA in the germline V gene. For the CDR3, the DNA is TGTGCCAGCAGCACCTGGACTAGCGGGAGCAGCACAGATACGCAGTATTTT. It is translated as CASSTWTSGSSTDTQYF.

This clonotype was picked up many times. The rearrangement uses TRBV10-3 and TRBJ1-2, with 7 bases that match TRBD1. Trimming took 7 bases from V and 9 from J; bases not matched to a gene: 20. This CDR3 is 16 amino acids long. Germline V CDR1 and CDR2: ENHRY, SYGVKD. This chain's CDR3 is CAITLGQAIFPYSYTF. CDR3 nucleotide sequence: TGTGCCATCACCCTCGGACAGGCCATATTCCCGTATAGCTACACCTTC.

The chain links TRBV27 to TRBJ2-7; no clear D. Trimming shortened V by 2 bases and J by 2 bases, and 10 bases separated the two germline ends. CDR1 is MNHEY and CDR2 is SMNVEV in the germline V gene (reference sequence). The CDR3 totals 14 residues. CDR3 loop: CASSLADATYEQYF. Here the CDR3 DNA reads TGTGCCAGCAGTTTAGCAGACGCTACCTACGAGCAGTACTTC.

This clonotype came up many times. This sequence joins TRBV12-3 or TRBV12-4 and TRBJ2-5; weak D call: TRBD1 (6 bases). This CDR3 has 13 amino acids. V shed 7 bases and J shed 4 bases, with 13 bases lying between them. The CDR3 protein is CASTSVGAETQYF. The CDR3 DNA reads TGTGCCAGCACTTCGGTGGGGGCAGAGACCCAGTACTTC.

The gene calls are TRBV4-2 and TRBJ1-1, with no clear D. The CDR3 is 15 residues long. V was pared by 0 bases and J by 0 bases, with 8 bases between. Germline CDR1 and CDR2: LGHNA and YNFKEQ. CDR3 residues: CASSQDTTLNTEAFF. In DNA, the CDR3 is TGTGCCAGCAGCCAAGATACAACGTTGAACACTGAAGCTTTCTTT.

This clonotype occurred many times. The V gene is TRBV29-1, the J gene TRBJ1-1; D is uncertain. This CDR3 contains 11 residues. Germline V lookup: CDR1 SQVTM, CDR2 ANQGSEA. Trimming took 3 bases from V and 7 from J, leaving 9 bases between them. The CDR3: CSVDFTVEAFF. The CDR3 region has the DNA TGCAGCGTTGACTTTACAGTTGAAGCTTTCTTT.

The rearrangement uses TRBV14 and TRBJ1-4; D is unclear. This CDR3 has 15 amino acids. Germline V gene sequence: CDR1 SGHDN, CDR2 FVKESK. V lost 0 bases and J lost 7, with 12 bases in between. DNA for the CDR3: TGTGCCAGCAGCCAAGAAGTCGGGGTTCGTGAAAAACTGTTTTTT. Protein sequence: CASSQEVGVREKLFF.

V is TRBV9 and J is TRBJ2-7; D ambiguous. V dropped 0 bases and J dropped 4 bases, with 17 bases sitting between them. The CDR3 extends over 16 amino acids. Per germline, CDR1 SGDLS and CDR2 YYNGEE. The CDR3 here is CASSVVLPRVVYEQYF. DNA of the CDR3: TGTGCCAGCAGCGTAGTACTTCCCCGAGTAGTATACGAGCAGTACTTC.

This clonotype was observed a handful of times. This rearrangement joins TRBV7-3 to TRBJ2-5, with 8 bases identical to TRBD1. Germline loops: CDR1 SGHTA, CDR2 FQGTGA. After removal of 5 bases from V and 5 bases from J, the junction contained 10 bases not matched to a gene. This CDR3 is built from 15 residues. CDR3 nucleotides: TGTGCCAGCAGCCTGGGACAGGTTCGCGGGGAGACCCAGTACTTC. This sequence encodes CASSLGQVRGETQYF.

This clonotype was seen many times. The chain carries TRBV20-1 and TRBJ2-5; D is unclear. The ends were cut back, 3 bases at V and 5 bases at J, with 7 bases in the middle. CDR3 size: 11 residues. CDR1 and CDR2 (germline): DFQATT, SNEGSKA (reference sequence). The CDR3, as DNA: TGCAGTGCTAGGTTCGCTGAGACCCAGTACTTC. It specifies CSARFAETQYF.

This rearrangement joins TRBV29-1 to TRBJ2-7; D tentatively reads TRBD1 or TRBD2 (5 bases each). Germline values: CDR1 SQVTM, CDR2 ANQGSEA. V gave up 5 bases and J gave up 3 bases, with 14 bases separating them. The CDR3 has 13 amino acids. DNA of the CDR3: TGCAGCGTTCCGCAGGGAGAGGGCTACGAGCAGTACTTC. Protein: CSVPQGEGYEQYF.

This clonotype was recorded at least ten times. The V call is TRBV4-3, the J call TRBJ2-7; D uncertain. The CDR3 totals 15 residues. Germline V gene sequence: CDR1 LGHNA, CDR2 YSLEER. The germline V and J ends were trimmed by 0 bases and 3 bases, with 12 bases remaining between them. CDR3: CASSQDGSSLYEQYF. The CDR3 region has the DNA TGCGCCAGCAGCCAAGATGGTAGCAGCCTCTACGAGCAGTACTTC.

About this clonotype itself: A read error may produce the germline difference seen at one junction end. The CDR3 reads CASSLFTQETQYF. The CDR3 coding sequence is TGTGCTAGCAGCTTATTTACCCAAGAGACCCAGTACTTC. The V gene is TRBV7-7, the J gene TRBJ2-5; D not certain. CDR3 length: 13 amino acids. Germline V gene lookup returns CDR1 SSHAT and CDR2 FNYEAQ (reference sequence).

The gene calls are TRBV7-9 and TRBJ1-6; D gene unclear. V was cut by 0 bases and J by 0 bases, with 3 bases left in between. The CDR3 loop spans 15 amino acids. CDR1 is SEHNR, CDR2 FQNEAQ, per germline (reference sequence). The CDR3 region is CASSLAGSYNSPLHF. DNA of the CDR3: TGTGCCAGCAGCTTAGCGGGCTCCTATAATTCACCCCTCCACTTT.

V gene TRBV7-2 combines with J gene TRBJ1-1; tentative D call: TRBD1 (5 bases). The CDR3 has 12 amino acids. Trimming removed 5 bases from V and 6 bases from J, with 10 bases in between. Germline loops: CDR1 SGHTA, CDR2 FQGNSA. The CDR3 loop reads CASSLVGAEAFF. CDR3 DNA: TGTGCCAGCAGCCTAGTGGGGGCTGAAGCTTTCTTT. Using reference TRBV7-2 and TRBJ1-1 for the parts outside the CDR3, the full variable domain is GAGVSQSPSNKVTEKGKDVELRCDPISGHTALYWYRQSLGQGLEFLIYFQGNSAPDKSGLPSDRFSAERTGGSVSTLTIQRTQQEDSAVYLCASSLVGAEAFFGQGTRLTVV.